This T cell receptor (beta chain) emerged from a study of beta chain features in type 1 diabetes. Of the isolated RNA, all was reverse transcribed, and so the sequenced material was expressed TCRB transcripts. Only in-frame clones appear in the TCRdb table, and some are missing; sequencing was by immunoSEQ multiplex PCR. The table lists 300,000 or so clones, approximately 14% of them singletons. General study points: TCRB CDR3s were moderately but significantly shorter in Type 1 diabetes patients in all four CD4+ subsets.

The V gene lost 2 bases and the J gene lost 0 bases, with 11 bases spanning the gap. The germline CDR1 and CDR2 sequences are SEHNR and FQNEAQ (reference sequence). The CDR3 extends over 16 amino acids. This clone turned up a few times. No antigen is known for it. This chain links TRBV7-9 with TRBJ1-5, with D uncertain. What was sequenced was naive CD4+ T cells from blood. The receptor's source is a man aged 25 to 45 with type 1 diabetes. CDR3: CASSLRGKSSNQPQHF. The CDR3 DNA is TGTGCCAGCAGCTTAAGAGGGAAAAGTAGCAATCAGCCCCAGCATTTT.